This T cell receptor beta chain was documented in a study of tumor-infiltrating lymphocytes in primary liver carcinoma. As concerns this clonotype: Mismatch with germline at one junction end may stem from a read error.

Each 20-30 mg portion of unsorted bulk tissue served as the source for co-extraction of RNA and DNA. TCR beta cDNA was prepared out of roughly 0.45 ug total RNA by means of a constant-region primer. Construction of TCR beta libraries relied on three successive nested multiplex PCR rounds employing slightly modified ARM-PCR. The first two PCR rounds used TRBV1-TRBV30 forward primers with a C-beta reverse primer, 10 cycles each. TCRdb reanalysed the multiplex PCR reads using MiXCR and keeps one entry per CDR3 protein. The sample lists about 200,000 distinct CDR3 sequences, around 85% occurring once. CDR3 size: 14 residues. Looked up from germline, CDR1 is SQVTM and CDR2 is ANQGSEA.

The clonotype originates from a man aged 40-49 years with primary liver carcinoma and hepatitis B virus infection. Sequencing was done on a sample of tumor tissue from primary liver carcinoma. The chain carries TRBV29-1 and TRBJ2-1; D gene ambiguous. CDR3 sequence (DNA): TGCAGCGTTGATGTCGCGGCCCTCTACAATGATCAGTTCTTC. Amino acid sequence: CSVDVAALYNDQFF.